This TCR beta chain was recorded in a study of blood T cell repertoires in COVID-19. CDR3 length: 13 residues. Trimming took 6 bases from V and 7 from J; bases not matched to a gene: 3. Produced via immunoSEQ multiplex PCR; TCRdb's table is partial and in-frame only. In the table there are 120,000 to 150,000 clones, 79% of which are singletons. The sequenced sample was peripheral blood. The chain uses TRBV12-3 or TRBV12-4 and TRBJ1-6; the match to TRBD1 covers 7 bases. The sequence derives from a man aged 60-69 years with acute or convalescent COVID-19. The CDR3 loop is CASRRDRNSPLHF. The DNA of the CDR3 is TGTGCCAGCAGGCGGGACAGAAATTCACCCCTCCACTTT.